These 27 T cell receptor beta chains came from one sample sequenced in a study of blood T cell repertoires in COVID-19. Only in-frame clones appear in the TCRdb table, and some are missing; sequencing was by immunoSEQ multiplex PCR. The sample consists of approximately 250,000 clones, over 80% of them appearing once. Sequenced input: peripheral blood. The receptors shown here come from a woman in her seventies with COVID-19, enrolled during active disease.

This clone came up once. The rearrangement joins TRBV28 to TRBJ1-6; perhaps TRBD1 as D (5 bases). The CDR3 runs to 13 residues. The germline V and J ends were trimmed by 3 bases and 8 bases, with 8 bases remaining between them. The V gene's germline CDR1 is MDHEN and CDR2 SYDVKM. CDR3 sequence (DNA): TGTGCCAGCAGTTTTATCAGGGATTCACCCCTCCACTTT. As protein: CASSFIRDSPLHF.

The rearrangement links TRBV5-1 to TRBJ2-7; D is possibly TRBD1 (5 bases). V was cut by 4 bases and J by 0 bases, with 14 bases left in between. The CDR3 spans 15 residues. The germline CDR1 and CDR2 sequences are SGHRS and YFSETQ. CDR3 DNA: TGCGCCAGCAGCCTTAGGGGCAGCAGCTCCTACGAGCAGTACTTC. Protein sequence: CASSLRGSSSYEQYF.

The V gene is TRBV7-3, the J gene TRBJ2-2; 10 bases agree with TRBD1. Germline V CDR1 and CDR2: SGHTA, FQGTGA. V gave up 5 bases and J gave up 4 bases; unmatched junction bases: 1. This CDR3 is 14 amino acids long. CDR3 in DNA: TGTGCCAGCAGCCGGACAGGGGGCACCGGGGAGCTGTTTTTT. Amino acids: CASSRTGGTGELFF.

J is TRBJ1-5 and V is TRBV2; 10 bases align to TRBD1. Germline V lookup: CDR1 SNHLY, CDR2 FYNNEI. The CDR3 runs 15 residues. After removal of 5 bases from V and 4 bases from J, the junction contained 5 bases not matched to a gene. This CDR3 reads CASSKGQGRNQPQHF. The CDR3 nucleotides read TGTGCCAGCAGTAAGGGACAGGGGAGGAATCAGCCCCAGCATTTT.

The rearrangement links TRBV30 to TRBJ1-1; the D is unclear. The germline CDR1 and CDR2 sequences are GTSNPN and SVGIG (reference sequence). Trimming took off 5 bases at V and 5 bases at J, with 12 bases between the two ends. The CDR3 runs 12 residues. The CDR3 coding sequence is TGTGCCTGGTTAAAGGAGGGAACTGAAGCTTTCTTT. Protein product: CAWLKEGTEAFF.

The V call is TRBV2, the J call TRBJ2-1, with TRBD1 matching 7 bases. Losses at the gene ends were 1 base for V and 0 bases for J; bases not matched to a gene: 0. Germline assignment: CDR1 SNHLY and CDR2 FYNNEI. This CDR3 region has 15 residues. The CDR3 is CASSEGTGSYNEQFF. The CDR3 DNA reads TGTGCCAGCAGTGAAGGGACAGGCTCCTACAATGAGCAGTTCTTC.

This chain links TRBV7-3 with TRBJ1-1; D gene uncertain. V lost 4 bases and J lost 3, with 12 bases in between. Germline CDR1 is SGHTA and CDR2 is FQGTGA. The CDR3 runs to 14 residues. Written as DNA, the CDR3 is TGTGCCAGCAGCTCCGCACCCGGAGACACTGAAGCTTTCTTT. Amino acids: CASSSAPGDTEAFF.

This sequence joins TRBV6-2 or TRBV6-3 and TRBJ1-2; tentative D call: TRBD1 (6 bases). Germline V gives CDR1 MNHEY, CDR2 SVGEGT. This CDR3 is built from 14 residues. Trimming left V 2 bases short and J 2 bases short, with 9 bases between. The CDR3 reads CASSYGQINYGYTF. Written as DNA, the CDR3 is TGTGCCAGCAGTTACGGACAGATCAACTATGGCTACACCTTC.

This chain connects TRBV19 to TRBJ2-7, with 7 bases aligning to TRBD2. Germline values: CDR1 LNHDA, CDR2 SQIVND (reference sequence). This CDR3 region has 15 residues. After removal of 3 bases from V and 6 bases from J, the junction contained 11 bases not matched to a gene. As DNA, the CDR3 is TGTGCCAGTAGTATCGGTCGGCGGGAGTTTTCCGAGCAGTACTTC. This sequence encodes CASSIGRREFSEQYF. The entire variable domain, with the rest obtained from reference TRBV19 and TRBJ2-7, is as follows: DGGITQSPKYLFRKEGQNVTLSCEQNLNHDAMYWYRQDPGQGLRLIYYSQIVNDFQKGDIAEGYSVSREKKESFPLTVTSAQKNPTAFYLCASSIGRREFSEQYFGPGTRLTVT.

V and J are TRBV6-5 and TRBJ2-7, with TRBD2 as a possible D gene (7 bases). Germline loops: CDR1 MNHEY, CDR2 SVGAGI. There are 15 residues in the CDR3. Trimming took off 1 base at V and 2 bases at J, with 12 bases between the two ends. The CDR3 bases are TGTGCCAGCAGTTACTGGGGGGGCCCCACCTACGAGCAGTACTTC. It specifies CASSYWGGPTYEQYF.

This clone has ten or more counts. CDR3: CASSLDGQGFYGYTF. CDR3 DNA sequence: TGTGCCAGCAGCTTGGACGGACAGGGCTTCTATGGCTACACCTTC. V usage is TRBV5-5 and J usage is TRBJ1-2; 8 positions agree with TRBD1. This CDR3 has 15 amino acids. Per the germline V gene, CDR1 is SGHKS and CDR2 is YYEKEE (reference sequence). V was clipped by 0 bases and J by 4 bases; unmatched bases: 5.

The rearrangement joins TRBV19 to TRBJ1-5, with D hard to call. The CDR3 has 15 amino acids. The germline V gene has CDR1 LNHDA and CDR2 SQIVND (reference sequence). V dropped 7 bases and J dropped 2 bases, with 15 bases sitting between them. The CDR3 reads CASIPRGVGNQPQHF. CDR3 DNA: TGTGCCAGTATTCCTCGGGGTGTCGGCAATCAGCCCCAGCATTTT.

As to this clone: Different DNA sequences within this sample yield the same CDR3. V gene TRBV24-1 combines with J gene TRBJ1-2; D unresolved. Germline values: CDR1 KGHDR, CDR2 SFDVKD. CDR3 length equals 12 residues. V dropped 3 bases and J dropped 8 bases, with 9 bases sitting between them. Here the CDR3 DNA reads TGTGCCACCAGTGATCCCAGAGGGGGCTACACCTTC. It encodes CATSDPRGGYTF.

V gene TRBV30 combines with J gene TRBJ2-1, with D possibly matching TRBD2 (5 bases). Trimming stripped 5 bases from V and 6 bases from J, with 11 bases between. The CDR3 is made up of 12 amino acids. Germline lookup yields CDR1 GTSNPN and CDR2 SVGIG (reference sequence). As DNA, the CDR3 is TGTGCCTGGGCTCCCCGGGGCAATGAGCAGTTCTTC. Translation: CAWAPRGNEQFF.

V is TRBV18 and J is TRBJ2-7; TRBD2 matches at 8 bases. Germline assignment: CDR1 KGHSH and CDR2 LQKENI. The V and J ends lost 1 base and 3 bases, in that order; junction bases with no gene match: 20. This CDR3 spans 20 amino acids. The DNA for the CDR3 is TGTGCCAGCTCACCACTCCCCCCATCTGGTTTCGGCGGGAGGAGCTACGAGCAGTACTTC. Translating it yields CASSPLPPSGFGGRSYEQYF.

The rearrangement links TRBV20-1 to TRBJ2-7; a possible D gene is TRBD2 (6 bases). The CDR3 has 11 amino acids. V dropped 7 bases and J dropped 4 bases, with 11 bases sitting between them. Germline loops: CDR1 DFQATT, CDR2 SNEGSKA (reference sequence). The CDR3: CSGRESYEQYF. As DNA, the CDR3 is TGCAGTGGGAGGGAATCATACGAGCAGTACTTC.

This chain joins TRBV10-2 and TRBJ1-2, with D maybe TRBD1 (5 bases). CDR3 length: 14 residues. The germline CDR1 and CDR2 sequences are WSHSY and SAAADI. The V end was cut by 5 bases, the J end by 7 bases, with 17 bases between. CDR3 bases: TGCGCCAGCAGTCTGGGGCAGGTGGTTTTTGGCTACACCTTC. Translated: CASSLGQVVFGYTF.

The V gene is TRBV6-6, the J gene TRBJ1-5; 11 nucleotides agree with TRBD1. Germline loops: CDR1 MNHNY, CDR2 SVGAGI (reference sequence). The J segment lost 1 base and the V segment lost 5 bases, leaving 7 bases of the junction unmatched. There are 17 residues in the CDR3. The CDR3 protein is CASSLLGTGGSNQPQHF. As DNA, the CDR3 is TGTGCCAGCAGTCTCTTGGGGACAGGGGGAAGCAATCAGCCCCAGCATTTT.

The gene calls are TRBV28 and TRBJ1-1; D is undetermined. The V gene lost 7 bases and the J gene lost 1 base, with 10 bases spanning the gap. The germline V gene has CDR1 MDHEN and CDR2 SYDVKM. CDR3 length equals 13 residues. The CDR3 coding sequence is TGTGCCAGCACTTGGGCCGAGAACACTGAAGCTTTCTTT. As protein: CASTWAENTEAFF.

The chain joins TRBV2 to TRBJ2-6, with 8 bases lining up with TRBD1. This CDR3 is 15 amino acids long. Germline-derived CDR1 and CDR2 are SNHLY and FYNNEI. V lost 7 bases to trimming and J lost 4 bases; unmatched junction nucleotides: 6. The CDR3 coding sequence is TGTGCCAGCAACGAGGACAGGGTCGGGGCCAACGTCCTGACTTTC. The encoded protein is CASNEDRVGANVLTF.

The V gene is TRBV19, the J gene TRBJ2-1, with a weak D call TRBD1 (6 bases). V dropped 6 bases and J dropped 7 bases, with 16 bases sitting between them. Germline CDR1 and CDR2: LNHDA and SQIVND (reference sequence). CDR3 size: 14 residues. The CDR3 DNA is TGTGCCAGTAGGTCGCAGGGGAAAAATAATGAGCAGTTCTTC. Amino acid sequence: CASRSQGKNNEQFF.

The genes are TRBV27 and TRBJ2-3; possibly TRBD2 for D (5 bases). V was cut by 5 bases and J by 9 bases, with 18 bases left in between. The length of the CDR3 is 14 residues. Germline loops: CDR1 MNHEY, CDR2 SMNVEV (reference sequence). In DNA form, the CDR3 reads TGTGCCAGCAGTACCGGACTGGCCCCGGGGACGCAGTATTTT. It translates to CASSTGLAPGTQYF.

V gene TRBV3-1 (or the pseudogene TRBV3-2) combines with J gene TRBJ2-7; D is unclear. The CDR3 has 11 amino acids. Germline assignment: CDR1 LGHDT and CDR2 YNNKEL (reference sequence). Trimming cost V 3 bases and J 7 bases, with 7 bases left between them. CDR3 DNA sequence: TGTGCCAGCAGCCAGAGCTGGGAGCAGTACTTC. Translating it yields CASSQSWEQYF.

This chain joins TRBV19 and TRBJ1-2; no clear D gene. CDR3 length equals 13 residues. Trimming removed 1 base from V and 0 bases from J, with 3 bases in between. CDR1 and CDR2 from the germline V gene are LNHDA and SQIVND (reference sequence). The CDR3 bases are TGTGCCAGTAGTATAGGAGCTAACTATGGCTACACCTTC. Its protein is CASSIGANYGYTF.

The chain combines TRBV25-1 with TRBJ1-1; D ambiguous. Trimming shortened V by 7 bases and J by 4 bases, and 13 bases separated the two germline ends. Germline V gene sequence: CDR1 MGHDK, CDR2 SYGVNS. The CDR3 consists of 13 residues. The CDR3 loop reads CASTARASTEAFF. The CDR3 nucleotides are TGTGCCAGCACGGCGAGGGCAAGCACTGAAGCTTTCTTT.

This chain connects TRBV21-1 to TRBJ2-1; the table's D call, TRBD2, was not checked against the DNA. TRBV21-1 is shown as a pseudogene. The CDR3 loop spans 16 amino acids. The CDR3 is CASSNHERPTNNEQFF. The CDR3 DNA follows: TGTGCCAGCAGCAATCATGAGCGGCCAACGAACAATGAGCAGTTCTTC.

The V gene is TRBV7-2, the J gene TRBJ2-5; D is unclear. Trimming took off 5 bases at V and 5 bases at J, with 9 bases between the two ends. Germline values: CDR1 SGHTA, CDR2 FQGNSA. The CDR3 runs 12 residues. In DNA form, the CDR3 reads TGTGCCAGCAGCGAGCCCTGGGAGACCCAGTACTTC. It translates to CASSEPWETQYF. Looking up the rest from reference TRBV7-2 and TRBJ2-5 gives the full variable domain: GAGVSQSPSNKVTEKGKDVELRCDPISGHTALYWYRQSLGQGLEFLIYFQGNSAPDKSGLPSDRFSAERTGGSVSTLTIQRTQQEDSAVYLCASSEPWETQYFGPGTRLLVL.